The clone carrying this T cell receptor (beta chain) turned up a few times. Its antigen is undetermined. For TCR, cDNA came from 5'RACE template switching, which added a universal primer site and UMIs. TCRdb itself ran the 5' RACE reads through MiXCR, one entry per CDR3 protein. This sample yields 500,000 to 550,000 distinct CDR3 sequences, of which roughly a fifth are seen a single time; around 17% belongs to the top ten. This specimen comes from a study of T cells after yellow fever vaccination. Study findings and constraints: Most primary-vaccination clones recurred post-booster (under 98% CD4, roughly 87% CD8). In FACS-sorted repertoires, abundant clonotypes from the bulk population could appear as contaminants.

Germline CDR1 and CDR2: SGHRS and YFSETQ. This CDR3 spans 14 amino acids. Trimming stripped 2 bases from V and 5 bases from J, with 13 bases between. The clonotype comes from a young man who received the YFV17D yellow fever vaccine. The sequencing here drew on PBMCs, taken less than 25 days after the first yellow fever vaccination. J is TRBJ2-5 and V is TRBV5-1; D might be TRBD1 (5 bases). CDR3 coding DNA: TGCGCCAGCAGCTTCGTGACAGAGGAGGAGACCCAGTACTTC. It is translated as CASSFVTEEETQYF.